This TCR beta chain was identified in a study of T cell responses to AZD1222 COVID-19 vaccine. Study overall: Doses given second, at about 4 or about 12 weeks, were pooled. Findings and limits, study-wide: Of spike-specific TCRs, nearly half reportedly target regions left unmutated in variants. Just five or six AZD1222 recipients were seropositive at baseline. Clonal diversity was possibly underestimated, and white British individuals and females predominated among donors.

Of note for this clone: Its antigen remains unidentified.

The CDR3 totals 17 residues. Germline-derived CDR1 and CDR2 are SGHKS and YYEKEE (reference sequence). Trimming stripped 4 bases from V and 1 base from J, with 20 bases between. Sequenced by immunoSEQ multiplex PCR; TCRdb stores in-frame clones only, minus some. Of 80,000 to 95,000 clones in the sample, about 92% were seen once. The clonotype was recovered from an adult in good health. The sample in question was peripheral blood, obtained on day 0 of AZD1222 vaccination. The chain is built from TRBV5-5 and TRBJ1-1; unclear D gene. Here the CDR3 DNA reads TGTGCCAGCAGCACCGACCGAGTCCTAGTAGGGAACACTGAAGCTTTCTTT. Its protein is CASSTDRVLVGNTEAFF.